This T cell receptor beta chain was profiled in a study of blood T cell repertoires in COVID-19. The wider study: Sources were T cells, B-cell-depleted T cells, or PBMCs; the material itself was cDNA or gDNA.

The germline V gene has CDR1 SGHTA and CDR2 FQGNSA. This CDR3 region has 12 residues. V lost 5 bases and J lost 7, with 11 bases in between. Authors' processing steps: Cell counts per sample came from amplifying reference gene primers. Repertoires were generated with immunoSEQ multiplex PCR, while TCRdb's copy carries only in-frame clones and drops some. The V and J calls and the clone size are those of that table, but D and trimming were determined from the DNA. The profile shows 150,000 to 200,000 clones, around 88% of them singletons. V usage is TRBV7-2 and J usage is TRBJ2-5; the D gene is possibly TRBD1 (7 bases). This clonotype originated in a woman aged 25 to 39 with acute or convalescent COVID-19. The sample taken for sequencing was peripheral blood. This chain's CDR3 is CASSTQGGTQYF. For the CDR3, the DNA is TGTGCCAGCAGCACCCAGGGGGGGACCCAGTACTTC.